Following are 19 T cell receptor beta chains from one sample sequenced in a study of response to subunit inactivated influenza vaccine. Via MiXCR, TCRdb re-called the RT-PCR reads, giving one row per CDR3 protein. The profile shows about 620,000 distinct CDR3 sequences, around 11% of them singletons. The sample in question was PBMCs from blood, obtained on the day of vaccination. The receptors were gathered from a middle-aged man who received an inactivated influenza vaccine.

This clonotype was found many times. V is TRBV12-3 or TRBV12-4 and J is TRBJ2-1; D is perhaps TRBD2 (5 bases). The CDR3 runs 15 residues. The V gene lost 3 bases and the J gene lost 4 bases, with 13 bases spanning the gap. CDR3 nucleotides: TGTGCCAGCAGTTTCGAGGGTATTATTTACAATGAGCAGTTCTTC. This gives the protein CASSFEGIIYNEQFF.

J is TRBJ2-5 and V is TRBV20-1; 9 nucleotides match TRBD2. CDR3 size: 13 residues. Trimming removed 8 bases from V and 12 bases from J; junction bases left unmatched: 16. The germline V gene has CDR1 DFQATT and CDR2 SNEGSKA (reference sequence). The DNA for the CDR3 is TGCAGTTCGTCCGGGACTAGCCCTTTAACGGAGTACTTC. Its protein is CSSSGTSPLTEYF.

The table lists this clonotype with a few counts. J is TRBJ2-3 and V is TRBV12-3 or TRBV12-4; TRBD2 matches 15 bases. The CDR3 is 16 amino acids. Trimming took 9 bases from V and 4 from J; bases not matched to a gene: 8. CDR3 in DNA: TGTGCCAGTAGGACTAGCGGGAGGGCCCAGGCAGATACGCAGTATTTT. Its translation is CASRTSGRAQADTQYF.

This CDR3 reads CSARDWGFGEKLFF. The CDR3 DNA is TGCAGTGCCCGGGATTGGGGGTTTGGGGAAAAACTGTTTTTT. The genes are TRBV20-1 and TRBJ1-4; D is possibly TRBD1 (5 bases). The germline V gene encodes CDR1 DFQATT and CDR2 SNEGSKA (reference sequence). Trimming stripped 6 bases from V and 8 bases from J, with 19 bases between. The CDR3 has 14 amino acids.

The rearrangement joins TRBV5-1 to TRBJ1-6; 8 nucleotides match TRBD1. This CDR3 is 18 amino acids long. Trimming took 4 bases from V and 0 from J; bases not matched to a gene: 9. In germline, CDR1 is SGHRS, CDR2 YFSETQ. CDR3 residues: CASSQRRQGSSYNSPLHF. As DNA, the CDR3 is TGCGCCAGCAGCCAGAGAAGACAGGGGAGCTCCTATAATTCACCCCTCCACTTT.

This chain joins TRBV20-1 and TRBJ2-3, with D hard to call. The CDR3 extends over 14 amino acids. Trimming stripped 3 bases from V and 2 bases from J, with 12 bases between. The germline gives CDR1 DFQATT, CDR2 SNEGSKA (reference sequence). This chain's CDR3 is CSARNWADTDTQYF. In DNA, the CDR3 is TGCAGTGCTAGGAACTGGGCGGACACAGATACGCAGTATTTT.

The chain has TRBV3-1 and TRBJ1-4; D is perhaps TRBD1 (6 bases). Germline assignment: CDR1 LGHDT and CDR2 YNNKEL (reference sequence). With 1 base removed from V and 14 bases from J, the gap between germline ends came to 14 bases. This CDR3 has 13 residues. CDR3 sequence: CASSQGGSQGLFF. CDR3 bases: TGTGCCAGCAGCCAAGGGGGCTCCCAGGGGCTGTTTTTT.

The rearrangement links TRBV20-1 to TRBJ2-3; maybe TRBD2 (6 bases). CDR3 length: 14 residues. Germline-derived CDR1 and CDR2 are DFQATT and SNEGSKA (reference sequence). Between the trimmed V and J ends, which lost 4 bases and 1 base, there was a span of 12 bases. The CDR3 sequence: CSAKGSSGTDTQYF. The CDR3 region has the DNA TGCAGTGCTAAAGGGTCTAGCGGCACAGATACGCAGTATTTT.

This clonotype was counted many times. This rearrangement joins TRBV4-3 to TRBJ2-2; possible D gene TRBD1, 6 bases. CDR3 length: 15 amino acids. The germline gives CDR1 LGHNA, CDR2 YSLEER. V was pared by 6 bases and J by 4 bases, with 15 bases between. The CDR3 region is CASSRDRRITGELFF. The DNA for the CDR3 is TGCGCCAGCAGTCGCGACAGGAGAATCACCGGGGAGCTGTTTTTT.

In this sample, this clonotype turned up a few times. This chain connects TRBV28 to TRBJ2-1; 8 nucleotides match TRBD2. Germline V gives CDR1 MDHEN, CDR2 SYDVKM. Trimming at V came to 5 bases and at J to 2 bases, leaving 2 bases not matched to a gene. This CDR3 comprises 14 residues. The CDR3 DNA follows: TGTGCCAGCAGTACTAGCGGACCCTACAATGAGCAGTTCTTC. Residues: CASSTSGPYNEQFF.

This clonotype was counted between two and nine times. The V and J genes are TRBV9 and TRBJ1-4, with 9 nucleotides matching TRBD1. V shed 3 bases and J 5 bases; nucleotides not matched to a gene: 8. Germline CDR1 reads SGDLS; CDR2 reads YYNGEE. CDR3 size: 16 residues. CDR3 residues: CASSESAGQGNEKLFF. Here the CDR3 DNA reads TGTGCCAGCAGCGAGAGTGCGGGACAGGGAAATGAAAAACTGTTTTTT.

The gene calls are TRBV6-5 and TRBJ1-2; the match to TRBD1 covers 9 bases. Unmatched junction bases numbered 4, after V lost 2 bases and J lost 6 bases. Germline CDR1 reads MNHEY; CDR2 reads SVGAGI. The CDR3 consists of 14 residues. The CDR3 sequence is CASSYRTGEDGYTF. Here the CDR3 DNA reads TGTGCCAGCAGTTACCGGACAGGGGAGGATGGCTACACCTTC.

The V gene is TRBV28, the J gene TRBJ2-1; 7 bases line up with TRBD1. The V gene end was trimmed by 6 bases and the J gene end by 4 bases; junction bases not matched to a gene: 15. The CDR3 spans 17 residues. Germline CDR1 reads MDHEN; CDR2 reads SYDVKM. DNA of the CDR3: TGTGCCAGCAGACCTTCACAGGGGCTGACGATTTACAATGAGCAGTTCTTC. It yields the protein CASRPSQGLTIYNEQFF.

V and J are TRBV7-9 and TRBJ2-1; TRBD2 agrees at 14 bases. The V segment lost 4 bases and the J segment 9 bases; nucleotides outside the gene matches: 8. Germline loops: CDR1 SEHNR, CDR2 FQNEAQ (reference sequence). CDR3 size: 16 residues. The CDR3 loop is CASSSLGTSGSVEQFF. The CDR3 DNA sequence: TGTGCCAGCAGCTCGCTCGGGACTAGCGGGAGTGTTGAGCAGTTCTTC.

This clonotype is medium-sized (0.01 to 0.1%) by share. Since a much larger clone is just one base distant, this may be a read error. The rearrangement joins TRBV2 to TRBJ2-1; 8 positions match TRBD2. J lost 2 bases, V lost 8 bases, and 20 bases had no gene match. Germline CDR1 and CDR2: SNHLY and FYNNEI. This CDR3 is built from 19 residues. As DNA, the CDR3 is TGTGCCAGCTGTTTCGGGCCTGTCGGCGGGAGGATACCCTACAATGAGCAGTTCTTC. Protein product: CASCFGPVGGRIPYNEQFF.

This clonotype was picked up many times. The chain joins TRBV5-1 to TRBJ1-4, with a weak D call TRBD1 (5 bases). The CDR3 length is 18 residues. CDR1 is SGHRS and CDR2 is YFSETQ in the germline V gene. The V end was cut by 0 bases, the J end by 7 bases, with 22 bases between. CDR3 nucleotides: TGCGCCAGCAGCTTGGCGTCTCTGGCCGGTACTAGGGGTGAAAAACTGTTTTTT. It codes for CASSLASLAGTRGEKLFF.

The sample holds many counts of this clonotype. The rearrangement joins TRBV20-1 to TRBJ2-3, with 7 bases aligning to TRBD2. In germline, CDR1 is DFQATT, CDR2 SNEGSKA (reference sequence). After removal of 6 bases from V and 2 bases from J, the junction contained 5 bases not matched to a gene. The CDR3 length is 13 residues. In DNA form, the CDR3 reads TGCAGTGCAAACGGGGGGATCACAGATACGCAGTATTTT. Translating it yields CSANGGITDTQYF.

To note about this clonotype: This may arise from a read error, as a much more abundant clone is one base away. The chain is built from TRBV12-3 or TRBV12-4 and TRBJ2-1; D not certain. The CDR3 length is 12 residues. The V and J ends lost 10 bases and 9 bases respectively, with 16 bases between them. The CDR3 protein is CATQNRNIEQFF. CDR3 sequence (DNA): TGTGCCACCCAGAACAGAAACATTGAGCAGTTCTTC.

The chain uses TRBV20-1 and TRBJ2-1, with D unclear. This CDR3 has 11 residues. V was shortened by 0 bases and J by 9 bases, with 6 bases between the two germline ends. Germline lookup yields CDR1 DFQATT and CDR2 SNEGSKA (reference sequence). CDR3 sequence: CSARDRVEQFF. CDR3 DNA: TGCAGTGCTAGAGATCGGGTTGAGCAGTTCTTC.